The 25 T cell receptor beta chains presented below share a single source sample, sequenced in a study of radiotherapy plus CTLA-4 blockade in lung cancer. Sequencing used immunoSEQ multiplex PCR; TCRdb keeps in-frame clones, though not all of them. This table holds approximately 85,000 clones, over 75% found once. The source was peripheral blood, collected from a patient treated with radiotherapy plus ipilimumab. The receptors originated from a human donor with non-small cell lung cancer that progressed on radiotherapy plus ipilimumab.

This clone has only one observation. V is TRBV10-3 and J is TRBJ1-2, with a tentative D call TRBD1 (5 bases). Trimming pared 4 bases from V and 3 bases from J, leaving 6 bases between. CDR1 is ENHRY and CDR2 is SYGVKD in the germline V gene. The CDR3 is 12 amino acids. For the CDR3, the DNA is TGTGCCATCAGTGGGGGCTACTATGGCTACACCTTC. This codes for CAISGGYYGYTF.

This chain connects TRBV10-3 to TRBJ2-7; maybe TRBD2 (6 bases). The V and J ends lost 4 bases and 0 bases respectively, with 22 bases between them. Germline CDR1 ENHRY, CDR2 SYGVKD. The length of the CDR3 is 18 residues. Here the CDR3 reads CAISAFDLSGRRSYEQYF. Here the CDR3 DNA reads TGTGCCATCAGTGCCTTCGACCTTAGCGGCCGTCGCTCCTACGAGCAGTACTTC.

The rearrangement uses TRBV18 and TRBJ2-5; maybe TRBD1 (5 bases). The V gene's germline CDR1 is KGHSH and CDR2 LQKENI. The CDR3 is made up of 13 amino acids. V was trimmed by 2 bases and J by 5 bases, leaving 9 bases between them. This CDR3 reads CASSPGRVETQYF. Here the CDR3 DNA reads TGTGCCAGCTCACCAGGCAGGGTTGAGACCCAGTACTTC.

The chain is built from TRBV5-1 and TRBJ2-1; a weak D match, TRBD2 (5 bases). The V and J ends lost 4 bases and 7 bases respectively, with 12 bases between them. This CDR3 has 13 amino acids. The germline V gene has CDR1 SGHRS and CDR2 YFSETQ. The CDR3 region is CASSGSVGNEQFF. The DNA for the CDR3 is TGCGCCAGCAGCGGGAGTGTGGGGAATGAGCAGTTCTTC.

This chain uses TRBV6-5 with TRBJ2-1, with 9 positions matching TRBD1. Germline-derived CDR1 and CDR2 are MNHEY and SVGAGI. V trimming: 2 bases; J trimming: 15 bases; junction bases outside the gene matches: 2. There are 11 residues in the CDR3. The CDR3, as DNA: TGTGCCAGCAGTTACGGGACAGGGTGGTTCTTC. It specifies CASSYGTGWFF.

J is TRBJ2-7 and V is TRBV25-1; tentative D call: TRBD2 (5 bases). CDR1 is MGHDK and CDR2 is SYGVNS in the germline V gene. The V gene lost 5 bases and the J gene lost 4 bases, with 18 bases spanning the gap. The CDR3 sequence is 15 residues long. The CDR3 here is CASSLPGSRSYEQYF. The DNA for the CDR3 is TGTGCCAGCAGTCTCCCGGGAAGTCGATCGTACGAGCAGTACTTC.

The CDR3 is CASSLAGRGMNTEAFF. The CDR3 DNA is TGCGCCAGCAGCTTGGCCGGGAGGGGAATGAACACTGAAGCTTTCTTT. V usage is TRBV5-1 and J usage is TRBJ1-1; TRBD1 might be the D (5 bases). Germline CDR1 and CDR2: SGHRS and YFSETQ. The CDR3 loop spans 16 amino acids. Trimming pared 0 bases from V and 0 bases from J, leaving 12 bases between.

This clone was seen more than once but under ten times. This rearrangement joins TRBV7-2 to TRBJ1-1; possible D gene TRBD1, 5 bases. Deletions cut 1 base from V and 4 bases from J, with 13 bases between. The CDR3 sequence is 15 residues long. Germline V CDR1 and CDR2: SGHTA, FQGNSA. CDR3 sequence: CASSLGRVGRTEAFF. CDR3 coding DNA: TGTGCCAGCAGCTTAGGACGGGTGGGGCGCACTGAAGCTTTCTTT.

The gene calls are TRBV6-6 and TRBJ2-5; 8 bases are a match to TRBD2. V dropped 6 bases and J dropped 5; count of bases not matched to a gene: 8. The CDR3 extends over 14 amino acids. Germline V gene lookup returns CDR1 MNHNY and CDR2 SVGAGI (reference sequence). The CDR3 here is CASRADRGGETQYF. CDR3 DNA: TGTGCCAGCAGGGCGGACCGGGGGGGTGAGACCCAGTACTTC.

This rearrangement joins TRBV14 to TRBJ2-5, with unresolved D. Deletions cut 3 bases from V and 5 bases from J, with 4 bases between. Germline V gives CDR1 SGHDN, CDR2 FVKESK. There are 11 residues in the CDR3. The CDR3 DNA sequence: TGTGCCAGCAGCCATGGGGAGACCCAGTACTTC. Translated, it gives CASSHGETQYF.

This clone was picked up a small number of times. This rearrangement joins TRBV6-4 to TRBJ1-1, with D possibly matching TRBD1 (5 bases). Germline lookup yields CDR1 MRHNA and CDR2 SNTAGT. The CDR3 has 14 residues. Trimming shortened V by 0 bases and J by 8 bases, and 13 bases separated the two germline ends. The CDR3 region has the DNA TGTGCCAGCAGTGACTCGACGGGATCAGGGGAAGCTTTCTTT. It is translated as CASSDSTGSGEAFF.

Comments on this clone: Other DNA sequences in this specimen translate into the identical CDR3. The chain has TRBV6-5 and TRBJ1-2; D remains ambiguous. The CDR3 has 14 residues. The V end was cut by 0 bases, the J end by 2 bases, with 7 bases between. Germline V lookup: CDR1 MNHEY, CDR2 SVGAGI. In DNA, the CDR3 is TGTGCCAGCAGTTACTCGACTGCGAACTATGGCTACACCTTC. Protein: CASSYSTANYGYTF.

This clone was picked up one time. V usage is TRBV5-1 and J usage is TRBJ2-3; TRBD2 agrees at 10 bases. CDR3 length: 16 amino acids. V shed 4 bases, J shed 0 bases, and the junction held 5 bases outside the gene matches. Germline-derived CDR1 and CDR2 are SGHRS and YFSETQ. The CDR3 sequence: CASSGGLATSTDTQYF. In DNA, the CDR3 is TGCGCCAGCAGCGGGGGACTAGCGACTAGCACAGATACGCAGTATTTT.

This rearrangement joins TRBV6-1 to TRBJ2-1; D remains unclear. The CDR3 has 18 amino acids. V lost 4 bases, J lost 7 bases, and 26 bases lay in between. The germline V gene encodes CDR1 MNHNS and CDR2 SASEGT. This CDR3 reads CASSAVPSTAEPWNEQFF. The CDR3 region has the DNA TGTGCCAGCAGTGCCGTGCCCTCTACTGCGGAGCCTTGGAATGAGCAGTTCTTC.

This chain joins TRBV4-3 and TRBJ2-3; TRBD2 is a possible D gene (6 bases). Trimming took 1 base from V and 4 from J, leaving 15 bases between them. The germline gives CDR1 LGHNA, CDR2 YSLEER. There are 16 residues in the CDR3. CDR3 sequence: CASSQAAGFAADTQYF. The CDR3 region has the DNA TGCGCCAGCAGCCAAGCAGCGGGCTTCGCCGCAGATACGCAGTATTTT.

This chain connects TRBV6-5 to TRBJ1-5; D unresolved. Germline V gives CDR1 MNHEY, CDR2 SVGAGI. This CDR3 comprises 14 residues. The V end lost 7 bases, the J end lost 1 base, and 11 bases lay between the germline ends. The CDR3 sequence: CASTSLGSNQPQHF. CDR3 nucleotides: TGTGCCAGCACGAGCCTAGGGAGCAATCAGCCCCAGCATTTT.

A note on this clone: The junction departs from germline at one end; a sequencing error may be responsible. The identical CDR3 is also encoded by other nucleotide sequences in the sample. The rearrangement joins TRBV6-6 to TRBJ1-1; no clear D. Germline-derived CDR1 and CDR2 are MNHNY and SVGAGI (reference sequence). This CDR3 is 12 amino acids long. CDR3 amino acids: CASGQMNTEAFF. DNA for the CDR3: TGTGCCAGCGGTCAGATGAACACTGAGGCTTTCTTT.

The CDR3 loop is CASSLASPRDRTYEQYF. The DNA for the CDR3 is TGCGCCAGCAGCTTGGCCAGCCCCCGGGACAGAACCTACGAGCAGTACTTC. The chain links TRBV5-1 to TRBJ2-7; TRBD1 agrees at 7 bases. CDR3 length: 17 residues. J gave up 2 bases and V 0 bases, and 11 bases lay outside the gene matches. Per germline, CDR1 SGHRS and CDR2 YFSETQ.

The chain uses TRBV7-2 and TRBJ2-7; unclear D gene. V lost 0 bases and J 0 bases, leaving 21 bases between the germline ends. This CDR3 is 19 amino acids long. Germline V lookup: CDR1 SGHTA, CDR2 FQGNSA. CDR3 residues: CASSLALAHPEQFSYEQYF. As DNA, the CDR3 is TGTGCCAGCAGCTTAGCTTTAGCCCACCCCGAACAGTTCTCCTACGAGCAGTACTTC.

The CDR3 coding sequence is TGCGCCAGCAGTGATGGAGGGGCTGGAAACACCATATATTTT. It codes for CASSDGGAGNTIYF. V is TRBV10-2 and J is TRBJ1-3; a weak D match, TRBD1 (5 bases). V was trimmed by 3 bases and J by 2 bases, leaving 8 bases between them. This CDR3 comprises 14 residues. The germline CDR1 and CDR2 sequences are WSHSY and SAAADI.

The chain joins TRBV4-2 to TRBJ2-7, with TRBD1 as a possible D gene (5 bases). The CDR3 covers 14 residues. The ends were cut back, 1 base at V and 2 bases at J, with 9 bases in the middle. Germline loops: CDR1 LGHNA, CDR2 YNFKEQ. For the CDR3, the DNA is TGTGCCAGCAGCCAAGGACAGTCGGCCTACGAGCAGTACTTC. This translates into CASSQGQSAYEQYF.

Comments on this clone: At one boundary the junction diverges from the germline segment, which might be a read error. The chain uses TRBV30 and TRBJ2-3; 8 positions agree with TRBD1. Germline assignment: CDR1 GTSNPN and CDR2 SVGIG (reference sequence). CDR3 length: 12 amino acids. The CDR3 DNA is TGTGCCTGGAGTTCCGGGACAGGTACGCAGTATTTT. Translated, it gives CAWSSGTGTQYF.

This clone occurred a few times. The CDR3 spells CASSQERLPAEQYF. The CDR3 DNA reads TGCGCCAGCAGCCAAGAACGTCTGCCCGCCGAGCAGTACTTC. The gene calls are TRBV4-1 and TRBJ2-7; D gene unclear. Germline-derived CDR1 and CDR2 are MGHRA and YSYEKL. V lost 0 bases to trimming and J lost 6 bases, with 12 bases between them. CDR3 length: 14 amino acids.

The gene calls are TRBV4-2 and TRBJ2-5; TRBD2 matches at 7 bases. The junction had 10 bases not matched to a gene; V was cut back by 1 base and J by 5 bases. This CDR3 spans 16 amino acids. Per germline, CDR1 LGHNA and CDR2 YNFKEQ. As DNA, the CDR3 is TGTGCCAGCAGCCAAGTCCGGGACTACCAATCCGAGACCCAGTACTTC. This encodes CASSQVRDYQSETQYF.

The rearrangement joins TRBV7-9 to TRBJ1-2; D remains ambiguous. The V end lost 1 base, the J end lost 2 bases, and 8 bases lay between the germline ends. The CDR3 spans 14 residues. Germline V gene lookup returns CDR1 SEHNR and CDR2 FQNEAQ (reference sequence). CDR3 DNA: TGTGCCAGCAGCTTAGGGACCCGGAACTATGGCTACACCTTC. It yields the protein CASSLGTRNYGYTF.